Listed here are 22 T cell receptor beta chains from one sample, sequenced in a study of OX40 agonist ivuxolimab in advanced cancers. Sequencing was performed with immunoSEQ multiplex PCR; in TCRdb, only in-frame clones are kept and a portion is missing. Of about 44,000 clones listed, around 80% are singletons. This specimen consisted of CD4+ or CD8+ T cells sorted from blood, obtained in a trial of the OX40 agonist ivuxolimab. The origin of the receptors is an adult with an advanced solid tumor such as melanoma, head and neck, liver or kidney cancer.

This clone appeared a few times. The chain couples TRBV7-2 to TRBJ2-7, with D perhaps given as TRBD1 or TRBD2 (5 bases each). Germline V gene lookup returns CDR1 SGHTA and CDR2 FQGNSA. The CDR3 contains 13 residues. Trimming took 5 bases from V and 7 from J, leaving 15 bases between them. CDR3 residues: CASSRDLNGEQYF. The CDR3 region has the DNA TGTGCCAGCAGCCGGGACCTCAACGGGGAGCAGTACTTC. Combining the CDR3 with reference TRBV7-2 and TRBJ2-7 gives the whole variable domain GAGVSQSPSNKVTEKGKDVELRCDPISGHTALYWYRQSLGQGLEFLIYFQGNSAPDKSGLPSDRFSAERTGGSVSTLTIQRTQQEDSAVYLCASSRDLNGEQYFGPGTRLTVT.

This clone was found once. The genes are TRBV6-1 and TRBJ2-1; 14 bases match TRBD2. Germline V gene lookup returns CDR1 MNHNS and CDR2 SASEGT. This CDR3 region has 16 residues. Losses at the gene ends were 4 bases for V and 7 bases for J; bases not matched to a gene: 6. In DNA, the CDR3 is TGTGCCAGCAGTGTACGACTAGCGGGAGGGGATAATGAGCAGTTCTTC. Its translation: CASSVRLAGGDNEQFF.

The chain combines TRBV30 with TRBJ1-6, with 9 positions matching TRBD1. From germline, CDR1 is GTSNPN and CDR2 SVGIG (reference sequence). The CDR3 consists of 16 residues. V gave up 5 bases and J gave up 9 bases; unmatched junction bases: 14. The CDR3 coding sequence is TGTGCCTGGCAATTTCCGGGACAGGGACCAGGTTCACCCCTCCACTTT. This gives the protein CAWQFPGQGPGSPLHF. Together with reference TRBV30 and TRBJ1-6, the CDR3 gives the full variable domain: SQTIHQWPATLVQPVGSPLSLECTVEGTSNPNLYWYRQAAGRGLQLLFYSVGIGQISSEVPQNLSASRPQDRQFILSSKKLLLSDSGFYLCAWQFPGQGPGSPLHFGNGTRLTVT.

This clone was recorded only once. Here the CDR3 reads CASSRRQGAGEQYF. In DNA, the CDR3 is TGCGCCAGCAGCAGACGGCAGGGGGCGGGTGAGCAGTACTTC. The rearrangement uses TRBV5-1 and TRBJ2-7, with 8 bases lining up with TRBD1. The CDR3 consists of 14 residues. V gave up 4 bases and J gave up 7 bases; unmatched junction bases: 10. Germline values: CDR1 SGHRS, CDR2 YFSETQ.

The chain couples TRBV4-1 to TRBJ1-4; D is undetermined. With 6 bases removed from V and 0 bases from J, the gap between germline ends came to 11 bases. This CDR3 contains 15 residues. CDR1 is MGHRA and CDR2 is YSYEKL in the germline V gene. In DNA form, the CDR3 reads TGCGCCAGCAGGCCGGCAGAGGCAACTAATGAAAAACTGTTTTTT. The encoded protein is CASRPAEATNEKLFF.

The rearrangement uses TRBV6-4 and TRBJ2-4; D is unclear. From germline, CDR1 is MRHNA and CDR2 SNTAGT. The CDR3 extends over 11 amino acids. Trimming cost V 4 bases and J 6 bases, with 4 bases left between them. CDR3 DNA: TGTGCCAGCAGTGCTAGAAACATTCAGTACTTC. This sequence encodes CASSARNIQYF.

This chain links TRBV7-2 with TRBJ2-5; D gene uncertain. The end of the DNA is better explained by TRBJ2-7, so the J call may be wrong. The CDR3 sequence is 13 residues long. In germline, CDR1 is SGHTA, CDR2 FQGNSA. This CDR3 reads CASSLGVEAEQYF. The CDR3 DNA is TGTGCCAGCAGCTTAGGGGTCGAGGCCGAGCAGTACTTC.

This chain connects TRBV4-3 to TRBJ1-2; maybe TRBD1 (5 bases). CDR3 length equals 15 residues. Looked up from germline, CDR1 is LGHNA and CDR2 is YSLEER. The V end lost 5 bases, the J end lost 0 bases, and 13 bases lay between the germline ends. The CDR3 nucleotides are TGCGCCAGCAGCAACGGGGGACCAGCTAACTATGGCTACACCTTC. It specifies CASSNGGPANYGYTF.

The chain combines TRBV5-4 with TRBJ2-1; 8 bases are a match to TRBD2. In germline, CDR1 is SGHNT, CDR2 YYREEE (reference sequence). The junction had 5 bases not matched to a gene; V was cut back by 3 bases and J by 3 bases. This CDR3 comprises 15 residues. CDR3 residues: CASSWTSRNYNEQFF. The CDR3 nucleotides are TGTGCCAGCAGCTGGACTAGCCGAAACTACAATGAGCAGTTCTTC. The full variable domain, rest sourced from reference TRBV5-4 and TRBJ2-1, is ETGVTQSPTHLIKTRGQQVTLRCSSQSGHNTVSWYQQALGQGPQFIFQYYREEENGRGNFPPRFSGLQFPNYSSELNVNALELDDSALYLCASSWTSRNYNEQFFGPGTRLTVL.

The chain employs TRBV7-2 and TRBJ2-7; tentative D call: TRBD2 (6 bases). Between the trimmed V and J ends, which lost 4 bases and 5 bases, there was a span of 12 bases. The CDR3 has 13 residues. The germline V gene encodes CDR1 SGHTA and CDR2 FQGNSA. CDR3 loop: CASSWGGGDEQYF. CDR3 nucleotide sequence: TGTGCCAGCAGCTGGGGTGGCGGGGACGAGCAGTACTTC.

V is TRBV7-9 and J is TRBJ1-1, with a possible D match to TRBD1 (5 bases). V was pared by 1 base and J by 1 base, with 7 bases between. Per germline, CDR1 SEHNR and CDR2 FQNEAQ (reference sequence). CDR3 length: 14 residues. The CDR3, as DNA: TGTGCCAGCAGCTTAGGACAGACGAACACTGAAGCTTTCTTT. Its protein product is CASSLGQTNTEAFF.

Here the CDR3 reads CASSPLLGLAGVEQYF. CDR3 sequence (DNA): TGTGCCAGCAGTCCCCTATTAGGGCTAGCGGGAGTCGAGCAGTACTTC. V and J are TRBV27 and TRBJ2-7; 10 nucleotides agree with TRBD2. Germline lookup yields CDR1 MNHEY and CDR2 SMNVEV (reference sequence). V was pared by 5 bases and J by 6 bases, with 13 bases of the junction left unmatched. This CDR3 contains 16 residues.

The chain couples TRBV6-5 to TRBJ1-1; no clear D gene. Trimming cost V 2 bases and J 4 bases, with 11 bases left between them. CDR1 and CDR2 (germline): MNHEY, SVGAGI. There are 14 residues in the CDR3. In nucleotides, the CDR3 is TGTGCCAGCAGTTACAGGGAAACGGGCACTGAAGCTTTCTTT. Residues: CASSYRETGTEAFF.

In its sample, this clone was seen once. The chain recombines TRBV10-3 with TRBJ1-5; D is undetermined. The CDR3 is made up of 13 amino acids. Per germline, CDR1 ENHRY and CDR2 SYGVKD. Trimming pared 0 bases from V and 8 bases from J, leaving 8 bases between. CDR3 DNA sequence: TGTGCCATCAGTGAGTCCATGAGTGAGCCCCAGCATTTT. Protein: CAISESMSEPQHF.

Judged by abundance, this clone is medium-sized. The chain has TRBV4-1 and TRBJ1-5; D gene ambiguous. The CDR3 consists of 13 residues. CDR1 MGHRA and CDR2 YSYEKL come from the germline V gene. Trimming cost V 4 bases and J 5 bases, with 9 bases left between them. The CDR3 sequence is CASSPTEDQPQHF. The CDR3 DNA reads as TGCGCCAGCAGCCCAACAGAGGATCAGCCCCAGCATTTT.

This clone was observed once. The chain links TRBV5-4 to TRBJ2-2; 12 nucleotides line up with TRBD1. The CDR3 contains 16 residues. Losses at the gene ends were 4 bases for V and 7 bases for J; bases not matched to a gene: 8. The germline gives CDR1 SGHNT, CDR2 YYREEE (reference sequence). The CDR3 bases are TGTGCCAGCAGCAAGGGACAGGGGGCTCAGATCGGGGAGCTGTTTTTT. This sequence encodes CASSKGQGAQIGELFF.

The chain employs TRBV28 and TRBJ2-7, with D perhaps assigned TRBD1 or TRBD2 (6 bases each). The CDR3 runs to 16 residues. The germline V and J ends were trimmed by 7 bases and 4 bases, with 23 bases remaining between them. Germline V gene lookup returns CDR1 MDHEN and CDR2 SYDVKM. The CDR3 bases are TGTGCCAGCAATCCCTTGGAAACGGGGGCCGGATACGAGCAGTACTTC. Amino acid sequence: CASNPLETGAGYEQYF.

V usage is TRBV7-6 and J usage is TRBJ2-5; D ambiguous. V shed 4 bases and J shed 0 bases, with 3 bases lying between them. Germline CDR1 SGHVS, CDR2 FNYEAQ. CDR3 size: 12 residues. CDR3 DNA sequence: TGTGCCAGCAGCTCGAACCAAGAGACCCAGTACTTC. Translated: CASSSNQETQYF.

This clone showed up just a few times. The chain links TRBV21-1 to TRBJ2-7. TRBV21-1 is listed as a pseudogene. This CDR3 is built from 14 residues. CDR3 sequence reads: CASSPRKGNYEQYF. Written as DNA, the CDR3 is TGTGCCAGCAGCCCCCGCAAAGGGAACTACGAGCAGTACTTC.

The chain joins TRBV5-8 to TRBJ2-1; a possible D gene is TRBD2 (6 bases). The V end lost 5 bases, the J end lost 0 bases, and 9 bases lay between the germline ends. Germline V gene lookup returns CDR1 SGHTS and CDR2 YDEGEE. The CDR3 length is 14 residues. The CDR3 DNA follows: TGTGCCAGCAGGGGACTTAGCTCCTACAATGAGCAGTTCTTC. It yields the protein CASRGLSSYNEQFF.

V gene TRBV7-9 combines with J gene TRBJ2-5; D uncertain. The length of the CDR3 is 12 residues. Between the trimmed V and J ends, which lost 3 bases and 11 bases, there was a span of 13 bases. Germline CDR1 reads SEHNR; CDR2 reads FQNEAQ (reference sequence). CDR3 bases: TGTGCCAGCAGCTTGGGCCGAACATATCAGTACTTC. Protein: CASSLGRTYQYF.

This chain links TRBV10-3 with TRBJ2-6; D is perhaps TRBD2 (5 bases). The CDR3 extends over 14 amino acids. V gave up 6 bases and J gave up 4 bases, with 10 bases separating them. Germline CDR1 ENHRY, CDR2 SYGVKD. DNA for the CDR3: TGTGCCATCAGGGGAGAGAGAGGGGCCAACGTCCTGACTTTC. Its translation: CAIRGERGANVLTF.